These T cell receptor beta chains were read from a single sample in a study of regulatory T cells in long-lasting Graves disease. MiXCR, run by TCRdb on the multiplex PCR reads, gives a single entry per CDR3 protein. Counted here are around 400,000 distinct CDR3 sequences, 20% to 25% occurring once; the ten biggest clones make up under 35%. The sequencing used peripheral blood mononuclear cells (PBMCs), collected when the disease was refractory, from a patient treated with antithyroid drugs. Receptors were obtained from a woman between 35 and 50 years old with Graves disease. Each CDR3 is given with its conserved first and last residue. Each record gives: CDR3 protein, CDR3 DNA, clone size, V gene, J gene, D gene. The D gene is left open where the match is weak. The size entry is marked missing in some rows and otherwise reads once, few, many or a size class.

CDR3: CASSLGGHRGYTF
DNA: TGTGCCAGCAGTTTAGGGGGACATCGTGGCTACACCTTC
size: many
V: TRBV12-3/TRBV12-4
J: TRBJ1-2
D: -

CDR3: CASSPPGLDEQYF
DNA: TGTGCCAGCTCACCACCCGGACTTGACGAGCAGTACTTC
size: few
V: TRBV18
J: TRBJ2-7
D: -

CDR3: CASSGGQSYNEQFF
DNA: TGTGCCAGCAGCGGGGGACAGAGCTACAATGAGCAGTTCTTC
size: -
V: TRBV2
J: TRBJ2-1
D: -

CDR3: CRDVLNTIYF
DNA: TGCAGGGACGTTTTGAACACCATATATTTT
size: -
V: TRBV20-1
J: TRBJ1-3
D: -

CDR3: CASSLEANTEAFF
DNA: TGTGCCAGCAGTTTAGAGGCGAACACTGAAGCTTTCTTT
size: many
V: TRBV12-3/TRBV12-4
J: TRBJ1-1
D: -

CDR3: CASSLQDGATEAFF
DNA: TGCGCCAGCAGCTTGCAGGATGGAGCGACTGAAGCTTTCTTT
size: -
V: TRBV5-1
J: TRBJ1-1
D: -

CDR3: CASSLASSGTDTQYF
DNA: TGTGCCAGCAGCTTGGCGTCTAGCGGAACAGATACGCAGTATTTT
size: few
V: TRBV5-4
J: TRBJ2-3
D: TRBD2

CDR3: CASSFGGQGYEQYF
DNA: TGTGCCAGCAGTTTCGGAGGACAGGGCTACGAGCAGTACTTC
size: many
V: TRBV12-3/TRBV12-4
J: TRBJ2-7
D: TRBD1

CDR3: CASTERRAGMWSGNTIYF
DNA: TGTGCCAGCACTGAACGGCGAGCAGGGATGTGGTCCGGAAACACCATATATTTT
size: many
V: TRBV28
J: TRBJ1-3
D: -

CDR3: CASSLETFRETQYF
DNA: TGTGCCAGCAGCTTAGAGACTTTCCGGGAGACCCAGTACTTC
size: -
V: TRBV13
J: TRBJ2-5
D: -

CDR3: CASSRRQNYGYTF
DNA: TGTGCCAGCAGCCGCCGACAGAACTATGGCTACACCTTC
size: few
V: TRBV6-1
J: TRBJ1-2
D: -

CDR3: CASGRPTRDIITQPQHF
DNA: TGTGCCAGCGGGAGACCCACTCGGGACATAATAACTCAACCCCAGCATTTT
size: many
V: TRBV28
J: TRBJ1-5
D: -

CDR3: CSVAGYEEQFF
DNA: TGCAGCGTTGCGGGGTACGAGGAGCAGTTCTTC
size: many
V: TRBV29-1
J: TRBJ2-1
D: -

CDR3: CASSFGTENTEAFF
DNA: TGTGCCAGCAGCTTCGGGACAGAGAACACTGAAGCTTTCTTT
size: -
V: TRBV13
J: TRBJ1-1
D: TRBD1

CDR3: CASSLYAKVTGELFF
DNA: TGCGCCAGCAGCTTGTACGCGAAGGTAACCGGGGAGCTGTTTTTT
size: few
V: TRBV5-1
J: TRBJ2-2
D: -

CDR3: CASSEALGRSPLHF
DNA: TGTGCCAGCAGTGAAGCGCTGGGACGCTCACCCCTCCACTTT
size: once
V: TRBV2
J: TRBJ1-6
D: -

CDR3: CASRRPGTSREQFF
DNA: TGCGCCAGCAGGCGCCCCGGGACTAGCCGAGAGCAGTTCTTC
size: -
V: TRBV5-1
J: TRBJ2-1
D: TRBD2